This TCR beta chain was obtained from a study of identical twins. Regarding the study as a whole: Out-of-frame beta sequences exhibited a weaker degree of excess twin sharing.

Details on this clonotype: Its antigen remains unknown.

TCRdb re-called the 5' RACE reads through MiXCR, storing one row per CDR3 protein. The data hold 450,000 or so distinct CDR3 sequences, with roughly an eighth observed a single time. The same sample was also used in a study of yellow fever vaccine responses in identical twins. As that study records: Among the twins, the vaccine T cell response reportedly seemed partly convergent and partly personalized.

Input material: CD4+ T cells sorted from blood. The receptor's source is a woman aged 18-30 years in good health.

The CDR3 loop is CSARDLAGANVLTF. The CDR3 DNA reads TGCAGTGCTAGAGACCTCGCTGGGGCCAACGTCCTGACTTTC. This chain joins TRBV20-1 and TRBJ2-6; no reliable D call. The CDR3 extends over 14 amino acids. V was shortened by 0 bases and J by 2 bases, with 5 bases between the two germline ends. Germline V lookup: CDR1 DFQATT, CDR2 SNEGSKA (reference sequence).